Here is one T cell receptor beta chain with its context. Trimming cost V 1 base and J 1 base, with 7 bases left between them. This CDR3 region has 14 residues. Germline V gives CDR1 SGHNT, CDR2 YENEEA. This sample is part of a study of cytomegalovirus exposure and HLA in healthy donors. Researchers ran the PCR with 60 Vbeta and 13 Jbeta primers. Method: immunoSEQ multiplex PCR; TCRdb's copy keeps in-frame clones and lacks some. The data show fewer than 150,000 clones, around 80% seen once. Sequences were obtained from PBMCs. The source of this sequence is a female donor in good health and CMV-seropositive. This chain joins TRBV11-3 and TRBJ1-1; D gene unclear. The CDR3 region has the DNA TGTGCCAGCAGCTTAGGACGGGAGAACACTGAAGCTTTCTTT. The encoded protein is CASSLGRENTEAFF.